This T cell receptor (beta chain) was sequenced during a study of T cells after posttransplantation cyclophosphamide (dated by TCRdb to the mid-2010s). The study in broad terms: The study tracked T cell repertoire reconstitution by TRB sequencing after myeloablative bone marrow transplantation using posttransplantation cyclophosphamide as GVHD prophylaxis. Antigen receptor sequencing was done on samples from 35 PTCy-treated patients and from under 20 related bone marrow donors of those patients. Blood from all 35 or so PTCy patients with 1-year posttransplant specimens was subjected to TRB sequencing. Up to 3 additional blood samples from 2 to 5.2 years after transplant were also TRB-sequenced in 3 patients, as was pretransplant blood from 4 patients. TRA and TRB clonality were tightly correlated in 9 samples, so subsequent TCR analyses focused on TRB only. Public TRB sequences were compared against a database of over 3,000 sequences linked to responses to pathogens, tumor antigens, self-antigens and alloantigens.

Results and caveats for the whole study, not just this receptor: The TRB repertoires of T cells infiltrating skin or the GI tract showed only limited overlap with the TRB repertoires found in blood. Across more than 40 patients, TRB clonality was highly associated with recipient CMV seropositivity and CMV reactivation, and diversity in PTCy patients was similar to diversity in CNI/methotrexate controls. Donor-recipient similarity was low at 1-2 months but rose over the first year, and later blood repertoires were often dominated by donor CD8+ memory clones.

Naive T cells were defined as viable CD3+CD4+ or CD3+CD8+ cells that were CCR7+CD45RA+CD45RO-CD95-CD27+CD28+. Related bone marrow donors provided peripheral blood samples on the day of marrow donation. Peripheral blood and bone marrow mononuclear cells were isolated by Ficoll-Hypaque density centrifugation and were cryopreserved. CD4+ and CD8+ T cells, including naive and memory subsets, were sorted by FACS on a FACSAria II. The CDR3 runs 14 residues from the cysteine to the phenylalanine. Only the CDR3 part of the read is kept: 42 bases, read in frame from the first base. The germline V gene specifies MNHNS as CDR1 and SASEGT as CDR2. At the junction V is shortened by 0 bases and J by 1 base, with 6 bases in between. TRB sequencing used genomic DNA with the immunoSEQ assay at survey resolution or the hsTCRB kit. The original methods were these. The immunoSEQ software handled initial read processing, and the LymphoSeq R package was used for repertoire analyses. Clonality was calculated as 1 minus normalized Shannon entropy, and the Gini coefficient was also calculated for each TRB dataset. To infer phenotypes in unsorted samples, TRB sequences from sorted subsets of the recipient or donor were mapped onto the unsorted samples of the same recipient. The table was pulled from immuneACCESS by TCRdb, which kept in-frame rearrangements only. Such tables lose some clones; where checked, under half of the loss comes from unresolved V genes, and the rest has no known cause. D and trimming come from the DNA, and the V and J calls and clone size come from that table. The sample table contains about 22,000 clones; only one count was recorded for about 97% of them. About 0.13% of the sample comes from the top ten.

Of note for this clone: The clone's antigen remains unknown. No base quality values were provided; no much bigger clone lies one nucleotide off.

The chain employs TRBV6-1 and TRBJ1-1, with TRBD1 as a weak D call on 6 bases. The sequenced sample was naive CD4+ T cells sorted from PBMCs. This clonotype was sampled from a man aged 50 or older in good health, CMV-negative, and a related stem cell transplant donor. The DNA reads as follows: TGTGCCAGCAGTGAAGCGGGACAGAACACTGAAGCTTTCTTT. This translates into CASSEAGQNTEAFF.